The 2 T cell receptor beta chains below were found in one sample sequenced in a study of cytomegalovirus exposure and HLA in healthy donors. Vbeta (60) and Jbeta (13) primers were used in the PCR. Produced via immunoSEQ multiplex PCR; TCRdb's table is partial and in-frame only. This sample has tens of thousands of clones; around a tenth occur once, and the top ten carry around 26%. The sample was PBMCs. These receptors were taken from a man aged 55 to 70 in good health and CMV-seropositive.

The chain recombines TRBV6-5 with TRBJ1-2; 7 bases match TRBD1. V dropped 2 bases and J dropped 8; count of bases not matched to a gene: 8. Germline V gives CDR1 MNHEY, CDR2 SVGAGI. CDR3 size: 14 residues. The CDR3 here is CASSYREGARGYTF. DNA for the CDR3: TGTGCCAGCAGTTACCGGGAGGGGGCGAGAGGCTACACCTTC.

Details on this clone: In the same sample, other DNA sequences code for this CDR3. The V and J genes are TRBV6-5 and TRBJ2-1; TRBD2 matches at 7 bases. V shed 0 bases, J shed 3 bases, and the junction held 2 bases outside the gene matches. Germline assignment: CDR1 MNHEY and CDR2 SVGAGI. The CDR3 contains 15 residues. CDR3 bases: TGTGCCAGCAGTTACTCGGGCGGGAGCTACAATGAGCAGTTCTTC. Translation: CASSYSGGSYNEQFF.